The clone carrying this T cell receptor (beta chain) was seen a handful of times. Antigen specificity is unknown. V lost 0 bases to trimming and J lost 3 bases, with 13 bases between them. CDR1 and CDR2 (germline): SGHRS, YFSETQ. This CDR3 region has 15 residues. Time point described: pre-sensitization, week 0. The sample's treatment: therapeutic diphenylcyclopropenone sensitization with weekly scalp DPC. Alopecia patients, 18 to 70 years old and DPC-suitable, served as donors. The sample originates from a study of human T cells and chemical hapten exposure. Whole-study findings and limits: Because they had alopecia, donors may respond immunologically unlike healthy people.

TCRdb called the RACE reads again in MiXCR, with one record for every CDR3 protein. The data hold approximately 400,000 distinct CDR3 sequences, with approximately 5.1% observed a single time. This clonotype was sampled from a woman aged 45 to 65 with alopecia areata. Some clones in this sample may be carry-over from other donors' samples. This chain connects TRBV5-1 to TRBJ2-7; D could derive from TRBD1 or TRBD2 (5 bases each). Sequenced here: whole blood, sampled in connection with sensitization to the hapten diphenylcyclopropenone (DPC). This chain's CDR3 is CASSLGQTGGYEQYF. The CDR3 DNA follows: TGCGCCAGCAGCTTGGGCCAGACTGGGGGCTACGAGCAGTACTTC. The variable domain in full, completed from reference TRBV5-1 and TRBJ2-7, reads KAGVTQTPRYLIKTRGQQVTLSCSPISGHRSVSWYQQTPGQGLQFLFEYFSETQRNKGNFPGRFSGRQFSNSRSEMNVSTLELGDSALYLCASSLGQTGGYEQYFGPGTRLTVT.